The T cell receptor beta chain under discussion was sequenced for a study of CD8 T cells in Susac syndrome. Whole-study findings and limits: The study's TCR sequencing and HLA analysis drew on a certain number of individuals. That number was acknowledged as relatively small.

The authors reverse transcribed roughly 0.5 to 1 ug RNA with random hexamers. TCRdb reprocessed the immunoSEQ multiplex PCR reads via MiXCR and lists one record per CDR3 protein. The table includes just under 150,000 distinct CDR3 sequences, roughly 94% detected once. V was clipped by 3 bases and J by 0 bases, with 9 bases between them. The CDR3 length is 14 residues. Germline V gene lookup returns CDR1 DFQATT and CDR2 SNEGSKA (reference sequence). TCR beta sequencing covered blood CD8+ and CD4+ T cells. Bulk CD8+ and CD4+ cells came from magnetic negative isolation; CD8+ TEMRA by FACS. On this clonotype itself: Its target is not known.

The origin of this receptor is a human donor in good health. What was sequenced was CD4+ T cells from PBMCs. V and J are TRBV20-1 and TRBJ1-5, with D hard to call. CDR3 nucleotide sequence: TGCAGTGCTAGTTTCAGCTATAGCAATCAGCCCCAGCATTTT. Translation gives CSASFSYSNQPQHF.